This TCR beta chain was captured by sequencing in a study of T-cell memory formation after mild COVID-19. TCRdb used MiXCR to reprocess the 5' RACE reads, holding one entry per CDR3 protein. The repertoire holds approximately 210,000 distinct CDR3 sequences, around 30% seen once, with over 10% in the top ten. The V segment lost 2 bases and the J segment 3 bases; nucleotides outside the gene matches: 4. Germline lookup yields CDR1 KGHSH and CDR2 LQKENI. The CDR3 length is 15 residues. Study-level points and caveats: In pre-infection memory, a portion of responding clones appeared, which suggested that cross-reactive memory joined. Later expanders leaned CD4+, whereas day 15 to 85 contracting clones were balanced CD4/CD8.

This clonotype appeared many times. The antigen is not known. The sequenced sample consisted of PBMCs or a T cell subset sorted from them (not recorded which). The receptor was derived from an adult woman who had mild COVID-19 (a few samples of this study predate the infection). Cell type and time point are not known. The chain recombines TRBV18 with TRBJ2-7; TRBD1 aligns across 10 bases. CDR3 nucleotides: TGTGCCAGCTCACCAGGGGACAGGGGAGTCTACGAGCAGTACTTC. Its protein is CASSPGDRGVYEQYF.